This T cell receptor (beta chain) derives from a study of neoadjuvant anti-PD-1 for oral cavity cancer. Study-wide points: Larger post-treatment preexisting tumor clones tracked with greater tumor shrinkage.

Tumor libraries mostly used approximately 4.9 ug genomic DNA, two replicates each. Sequenced by immunoSEQ multiplex PCR; TCRdb stores in-frame clones only, minus some. The sample holds 6,000 to 9,500 clones, around 48% seen once. By share, this clone ranks as medium-sized (0.01 to 0.1%). What it binds is not known. The sequencing here drew on tumor tissue, taken before nivolumab (anti-PD-1) treatment. This clonotype was sampled from a person between 40 and 79 years old with oral cavity squamous cell carcinoma.

DNA of the CDR3: TGTGCCAGCAGCTTATCGAAGGCAGATACGCAGTATTTT. Residues: CASSLSKADTQYF. The V gene is TRBV7-8, the J gene TRBJ2-3, with D unclear. The V gene lost 2 bases and the J gene lost 4 bases, with 7 bases spanning the gap. The CDR3 length is 13 residues. Germline assignment: CDR1 SGHVS and CDR2 FQNEAQ.